This T cell receptor beta chain was identified during a study of tumor-infiltrating lymphocytes in primary liver carcinoma. Trimming took 6 bases from V and 6 from J, leaving 11 bases between them. The CDR3 is 13 amino acids. As concerns this clonotype: A read error may explain this, as a much larger clone is one base away.

Researchers drew blood RNA from unsorted whole blood and extracted germline DNA as well. Total RNA (around 510 ng) served as template for TCR beta cDNA synthesis primed by a constant-region primer. Generation of the TCR beta libraries relied on three nested multiplex PCR rounds using slightly modified ARM-PCR. Each of the first two PCR rounds ran approximately 10 cycles with TRBV1-TRBV30 forward and C-beta reverse primers. TCRdb independently ran MiXCR on the multiplex PCR reads; one entry per CDR3 protein. The sample holds about 330,000 distinct CDR3 sequences, 65% seen once. This clonotype was sampled from a middle-aged man with primary liver carcinoma and hepatitis B virus infection. Source material: peripheral blood. This sequence joins TRBV12-3 or TRBV12-4 and TRBJ2-2; possible D gene TRBD2, 7 bases. This CDR3 reads CASRVGGAGELFF. CDR3 nucleotides: TGTGCCAGCAGAGTAGGGGGGGCCGGGGAGCTGTTTTTT.